These 31 T cell receptor beta chains share one sample of origin, sequenced in a study of cytomegalovirus exposure and HLA in healthy donors. It was with 60 Vbeta and 13 Jbeta primers that the PCR ran. Clones were sequenced by immunoSEQ multiplex PCR, and TCRdb holds only the in-frame ones, with some missing. Of roughly 160,000 clones in the sample, around four fifths are singletons; the top ten hold 1.3%. Sample: PBMCs. Every receptor here comes from a man in his thirties or forties in good health and CMV-seronegative.

This clone was detected only once. The DNA for the CDR3 is TGTGCCACCAGCAGAGATACAGGGAGCTCTGGAAACACCATATATTTT. Its protein is CATSRDTGSSGNTIYF. This chain links TRBV15 with TRBJ1-3, with a weak D call TRBD1 (6 bases). The CDR3 contains 16 residues. With 0 bases removed from V and 0 bases from J, the gap between germline ends came to 9 bases. Germline loops: CDR1 LNHNV, CDR2 YYDKDF (reference sequence).

This chain links TRBV2 with TRBJ1-1; a weak D match, TRBD1 (5 bases). V lost 6 bases to trimming and J lost 2 bases, with 10 bases between them. Germline-derived CDR1 and CDR2 are SNHLY and FYNNEI. The CDR3 totals 13 residues. CDR3 nucleotides: TGTGCCAGCAGGGCACAGGTAAACACTGAAGCTTTCTTT. Translation: CASRAQVNTEAFF.

The chain links TRBV15 to TRBJ1-1, with 10 bases fitting TRBD1. This CDR3 contains 15 residues. After removal of 4 bases from V and 4 bases from J, the junction contained 6 bases not matched to a gene. The germline V gene has CDR1 LNHNV and CDR2 YYDKDF (reference sequence). CDR3 DNA sequence: TGTGCCACCAGCATTCGGACAGGGGGAGGCACTGAAGCTTTCTTT. This codes for CATSIRTGGGTEAFF.

This chain uses TRBV5-5 with TRBJ1-5; the D is unclear. V was cut by 3 bases and J by 2 bases, with 12 bases left in between. The V gene's germline CDR1 is SGHKS and CDR2 YYEKEE (reference sequence). This CDR3 spans 15 amino acids. CDR3 in DNA: TGTGCCAGCAGCTATTACGTGGCTGGCAATCAGCCCCAGCATTTT. This sequence encodes CASSYYVAGNQPQHF.

This chain connects TRBV30 to TRBJ1-5, with TRBD1 identical over 7 bases. The CDR3 is made up of 15 amino acids. V shed 0 bases and J 6 bases; nucleotides not matched to a gene: 8. The V gene's germline CDR1 is GTSNPN and CDR2 SVGIG (reference sequence). CDR3 in DNA: TGTGCCTGGAGTGTACGAGGGGGCTTAGGTCAGCCCCAGCATTTT. Amino acids: CAWSVRGGLGQPQHF.

V usage is TRBV10-3 and J usage is TRBJ2-5, with a possible D match to TRBD2 (6 bases). This CDR3 comprises 13 residues. Germline-derived CDR1 and CDR2 are ENHRY and SYGVKD. V lost 6 bases, J lost 1 base, and 9 bases lay in between. In nucleotides, the CDR3 is TGTGCCATCAGGCGGGATCCCCAAGAGACCCAGTACTTC. Translating it yields CAIRRDPQETQYF.

This chain links TRBV27 with TRBJ1-2; the match to TRBD1 covers 8 bases. J was trimmed by 2 bases and V by 3 bases; bases with no gene match: 5. Germline CDR1 is MNHEY and CDR2 is SMNVEV (reference sequence). This CDR3 contains 15 residues. The CDR3 region is CASSFDRGQNYGYTF. The CDR3 DNA sequence: TGTGCCAGCAGTTTCGACAGGGGACAAAACTATGGCTACACCTTC.

The chain joins TRBV7-9 to TRBJ2-1; TRBD2 matches at 8 bases. The CDR3 has 15 amino acids. V shed 1 base and J 4 bases; nucleotides not matched to a gene: 3. Germline CDR1 SEHNR, CDR2 FQNEAQ (reference sequence). In nucleotides, the CDR3 is TGTGCCAGCAGCTTAGGGCTAGCGGGTTACAATGAGCAGTTCTTC. The encoded protein is CASSLGLAGYNEQFF.

The chain carries TRBV28 and TRBJ2-5; TRBD2 aligns across 8 bases. Germline V CDR1 and CDR2: MDHEN, SYDVKM. This CDR3 is 17 amino acids long. J was trimmed by 1 base and V by 6 bases; bases with no gene match: 13. CDR3 region: CASSPNIGGGSQETQYF. The CDR3 nucleotides read TGTGCCAGCAGCCCCAATATCGGGGGGGGGTCCCAAGAGACCCAGTACTTC. Full variable domain (outside the CDR3, taken from reference TRBV28 and TRBJ2-5): DVKVTQSSRYLVKRTGEKVFLECVQDMDHENMFWYRQDPGLGLRLIYFSYDVKMKEKGDIPEGYSVSREKKERFSLILESASTNQTSMYLCASSPNIGGGSQETQYFGPGTRLLVL.

The chain has TRBV7-2 and TRBJ1-1, with D maybe TRBD1 (6 bases). The germline gives CDR1 SGHTA, CDR2 FQGNSA. The V end was cut by 7 bases, the J end by 4 bases, with 13 bases between. The CDR3 spans 13 residues. CDR3 loop: CASKLGGATEAFF. CDR3 in DNA: TGTGCCAGCAAACTGGGGGGGGCCACTGAAGCTTTCTTT.

The V and J genes are TRBV27 and TRBJ1-6; 7 bases map to TRBD1. There are 13 residues in the CDR3. CDR1 MNHEY and CDR2 SMNVEV come from the germline V gene (reference sequence). With V trimmed by 6 bases and J by 7 bases, 3 bases remained unmatched. CDR3 DNA: TGTGCCAGCAGGGGACAGTTAAATTCACCCCTCCACTTT. Translation: CASRGQLNSPLHF.

This clone was recorded once. The chain uses TRBV5-1 and TRBJ2-3; 7 nucleotides agree with TRBD1. Trimming took 4 bases from V and 2 from J; bases not matched to a gene: 4. The CDR3 totals 14 residues. CDR1 is SGHRS and CDR2 is YFSETQ in the germline V gene. CDR3 nucleotide sequence: TGCGCCAGCAGCCCGGGACAGATCACAGATACGCAGTATTTT. The encoded protein is CASSPGQITDTQYF. The complete variable domain, with remaining parts taken from reference TRBV5-1 and TRBJ2-3, reads KAGVTQTPRYLIKTRGQQVTLSCSPISGHRSVSWYQQTPGQGLQFLFEYFSETQRNKGNFPGRFSGRQFSNSRSEMNVSTLELGDSALYLCASSPGQITDTQYFGPGTRLTVL.

The V gene is TRBV9, the J gene TRBJ2-7; TRBD1 matches 9 bases. V was pared by 0 bases and J by 5 bases, with 9 bases of the junction left unmatched. Germline CDR1 SGDLS, CDR2 YYNGEE. The CDR3 is 16 amino acids. The CDR3 spells CASSVGPPGQGHEQYF. CDR3 DNA: TGTGCCAGCAGCGTAGGGCCCCCGGGACAGGGCCACGAGCAGTACTTC. Complete variable domain (other parts from reference TRBV9 and TRBJ2-7): DSGVTQTPKHLITATGQRVTLRCSPRSGDLSVYWYQQSLDQGLQFLIQYYNGEERAKGNILERFSAQQFPDLHSELNLSSLELGDSALYFCASSVGPPGQGHEQYFGPGTRLTVT.

The chain has TRBV5-1 and TRBJ1-6; 8 bases align to TRBD1. The ends lost 7 bases at V and 0 bases at J; junction bases unmatched: 15. The CDR3 runs to 19 residues. Germline values: CDR1 SGHRS, CDR2 YFSETQ. CDR3 sequence: CASLWTGRMGSSYNSPLHF. The CDR3 bases are TGCGCCAGCTTGTGGACAGGGAGGATGGGGAGCTCCTATAATTCACCCCTCCACTTT.

V is TRBV30 and J is TRBJ2-4; D unresolved. The CDR3 extends over 14 amino acids. V lost 0 bases and J 0 bases, leaving 6 bases between the germline ends. CDR1 is GTSNPN and CDR2 is SVGIG in the germline V gene (reference sequence). This chain's CDR3 is CAWSVWLAKNIQYF. CDR3 in DNA: TGTGCCTGGAGTGTATGGCTAGCCAAAAACATTCAGTACTTC.

The gene calls are TRBV18 and TRBJ1-1; D might be TRBD1 (5 bases). Between the trimmed V and J ends, which lost 1 base and 0 bases, there was a span of 9 bases. This CDR3 is 15 amino acids long. Germline-derived CDR1 and CDR2 are KGHSH and LQKENI. The CDR3 DNA reads as TGTGCCAGCTCACCACTTCAGGGCCTGAACACTGAAGCTTTCTTT. Translated: CASSPLQGLNTEAFF.

This chain joins TRBV5-6 and TRBJ2-5; tentative D call: TRBD2 (5 bases). From germline, CDR1 is SGHDT and CDR2 YYEEEE. The V end was cut by 3 bases, the J end by 5 bases, with 11 bases between. CDR3 length: 13 residues. The CDR3 sequence is CASSSGMVETQYF. In DNA form, the CDR3 reads TGTGCCAGCAGCTCCGGGATGGTGGAGACCCAGTACTTC.

The chain has TRBV9 and TRBJ1-2; no clear D. The CDR3 covers 16 residues. CDR1 is SGDLS and CDR2 is YYNGEE in the germline V gene. Trimming removed 0 bases from V and 4 bases from J, with 16 bases in between. CDR3 protein: CASSVGEAAVSYGYTF. As DNA, the CDR3 is TGTGCCAGCAGCGTAGGGGAAGCGGCAGTCAGCTATGGCTACACCTTC.

This clone showed up just once. The rearrangement joins TRBV12-5 to TRBJ2-7; TRBD1 might be the D (6 bases). CDR1 is LGHNT, CDR2 FRNRAP, per germline. The CDR3 extends over 13 amino acids. Trimming took 5 bases from V and 0 from J, leaving 8 bases between them. DNA of the CDR3: TGTGCTAGTGGTGTGGACAGCTCCTACGAGCAGTACTTC. Translating it yields CASGVDSSYEQYF.

This clone appeared a few times. V usage is TRBV7-2 and J usage is TRBJ2-1; D gene unclear. V was clipped by 0 bases and J by 5 bases, with 8 bases between them. CDR3 length: 14 residues. From germline, CDR1 is SGHTA and CDR2 FQGNSA. This CDR3 reads CASSLAQAHNEQFF. DNA of the CDR3: TGTGCCAGCAGCTTAGCGCAAGCACACAATGAGCAGTTCTTC.

The genes are TRBV4-3 and TRBJ2-1; possibly TRBD1 for D (7 bases). Germline V gives CDR1 LGHNA, CDR2 YSLEER. Deletions cut 0 bases from V and 2 bases from J, with 11 bases between. The CDR3 totals 16 residues. The CDR3 reads CASSQDSRGAYNEQFF. The DNA of the CDR3 is TGCGCCAGCAGCCAAGATAGCAGGGGGGCCTACAATGAGCAGTTCTTC.

The chain couples TRBV5-4 to TRBJ2-2; TRBD1 is a possible D gene (5 bases). Germline assignment: CDR1 SGHNT and CDR2 YYREEE (reference sequence). The CDR3 spans 15 residues. Trimming removed 4 bases from V and 3 bases from J, with 13 bases in between. The CDR3 nucleotides read TGTGCCAGCAGCCCTCCCGCAGGGCACACCGGGGAGCTGTTTTTT. Protein sequence: CASSPPAGHTGELFF.

The rearrangement joins TRBV11-2 to TRBJ2-1; 9 positions agree with TRBD2. The ends lost 4 bases at V and 6 bases at J; junction bases unmatched: 7. Germline lookup yields CDR1 SGHAT and CDR2 FQNNGV. The CDR3 consists of 15 residues. The CDR3 bases are TGTGCCAGCAGCTCCCGGCGGGGGGGGCTCAATGAGCAGTTCTTC. Protein sequence: CASSSRRGGLNEQFF.

The chain employs TRBV7-3 and TRBJ1-2, with 8 bases identical to TRBD1. V was pared by 5 bases and J by 4 bases, with 12 bases of the junction left unmatched. Germline loops: CDR1 SGHTA, CDR2 FQGTGA. The CDR3 loop spans 16 amino acids. CDR3 sequence (DNA): TGTGCCAGCAGCACGAGACAGGGGAGAGGAGTCTATGGCTACACCTTC. Amino acids: CASSTRQGRGVYGYTF.

This chain connects TRBV4-3 to TRBJ2-1; D perhaps matches TRBD2 (6 bases). Trimming removed 4 bases at V and 1 base at J, with 14 bases between. Germline values: CDR1 LGHNA, CDR2 YSLEER. The CDR3 contains 16 residues. The CDR3 loop reads CASSLLRDLSYNEQFF. CDR3 DNA: TGCGCCAGCAGCCTTTTGCGGGACCTATCCTACAATGAGCAGTTCTTC.

The chain joins TRBV7-2 to TRBJ2-3, with a possible D match to TRBD2 (6 bases). Between the trimmed V and J ends, which lost 5 bases and 6 bases, there was a span of 12 bases. The CDR3 spans 13 residues. Germline CDR1 reads SGHTA; CDR2 reads FQGNSA. CDR3 DNA sequence: TGTGCCAGCAGCCTCTGGAGGGTGGATACGCAGTATTTT. It specifies CASSLWRVDTQYF.

This clone was found a few times. DNA of the CDR3: TGTGCCAGCAGGGGGACAGACTATAGCAATCAGCCCCAGCATTTT. This translates into CASRGTDYSNQPQHF. The V call is TRBV2, the J call TRBJ1-5, with 7 bases that match TRBD1. The CDR3 totals 15 residues. Per germline, CDR1 SNHLY and CDR2 FYNNEI. J was trimmed by 0 bases and V by 6 bases; bases with no gene match: 5.

The table lists this clone with a few counts. V gene TRBV6-4 combines with J gene TRBJ2-3; TRBD2 matches at 9 bases. Germline lookup yields CDR1 MRHNA and CDR2 SNTAGT. The ends lost 3 bases at V and 8 bases at J; junction bases unmatched: 9. The CDR3 has 15 residues. In DNA, the CDR3 is TGTGCCAGCAGTGAAGCTTCGGGAGCGGGGGGTACGCAGTATTTT. It yields the protein CASSEASGAGGTQYF.

V gene TRBV5-5 combines with J gene TRBJ2-5; D might be TRBD2 (5 bases). CDR1 and CDR2 (germline): SGHKS, YYEKEE (reference sequence). With 0 bases removed from V and 0 bases from J, the gap between germline ends came to 6 bases. The CDR3 sequence is 14 residues long. For the CDR3, the DNA is TGTGCCAGCAGCTTGGGACTAAACCAAGAGACCCAGTACTTC. This sequence encodes CASSLGLNQETQYF.

The chain is built from TRBV5-1 and TRBJ2-7; 10 positions agree with TRBD2. This CDR3 has 14 amino acids. Germline CDR1 is SGHRS and CDR2 is YFSETQ. V lost 5 bases to trimming and J lost 3 bases; unmatched junction nucleotides: 5. The CDR3 DNA reads as TGCGCCAGCAGTCCGGGACTAGCGCTCTACGAGCAGTACTTC. It is translated as CASSPGLALYEQYF.

The chain combines TRBV10-1 with TRBJ2-1; the match to TRBD2 covers 7 bases. Trimming at V came to 2 bases and at J to 2 bases, leaving 6 bases not matched to a gene. The CDR3 is made up of 16 amino acids. Looked up from germline, CDR1 is WNHNN and CDR2 is SYGVQD (reference sequence). Written as DNA, the CDR3 is TGCGCCAGCAGTGAGGGGCGGGAGTGGGCCTACAATGAGCAGTTCTTC. Amino acid sequence: CASSEGREWAYNEQFF.